The next 27 T cell receptor beta chains were all read from a single sample in a study of somatic mutations in cytotoxic T cells in rheumatoid arthritis. Clones were read by immunoSEQ multiplex PCR, and TCRdb kept only the in-frame ones, dropping some. Among some 35,000 clones listed, approximately 80% were seen once. Specimen: CD8+ T cells sorted from blood. Every receptor here comes from a man aged 35-49 years in good health.

The chain carries TRBV13 and TRBJ2-7, with D unclear. V lost 1 base to trimming and J lost 4 bases, with 8 bases between them. The CDR3 loop spans 13 amino acids. Germline V lookup: CDR1 PRHDT, CDR2 FYEKMQ (reference sequence). In nucleotides, the CDR3 is TGTGCCAGCAGCTTAGAGGCTGAATACGAGCAGTACTTC. Amino acid sequence: CASSLEAEYEQYF.

The V gene is TRBV7-9, the J gene TRBJ2-7; 12 nucleotides align to TRBD1. The CDR3 runs 16 residues. V gave up 2 bases and J gave up 2 bases; unmatched junction bases: 4. The germline V gene has CDR1 SEHNR and CDR2 FQNEAQ (reference sequence). DNA for the CDR3: TGTGCCAGCAGCTTAATGGGACAGGGGGCCCCCTACGAGCAGTACTTC. Translating gives CASSLMGQGAPYEQYF.

This clone showed up just a few times. The chain combines TRBV11-2 with TRBJ1-2, with no clear D. V was pared by 4 bases and J by 0 bases, with 15 bases between. This CDR3 has 16 residues. CDR1 SGHAT and CDR2 FQNNGV come from the germline V gene. DNA of the CDR3: TGTGCCAGCAGCTACACTCCCACTCCAGCTAACTATGGCTACACCTTC. Encoded protein: CASSYTPTPANYGYTF.

The chain recombines TRBV6-6 with TRBJ1-4, with a tentative D call TRBD1 (6 bases). The CDR3 is 13 amino acids. V was shortened by 4 bases and J by 8 bases, with 11 bases between the two germline ends. From germline, CDR1 is MNHNY and CDR2 SVGAGI (reference sequence). CDR3 nucleotide sequence: TGTGCCAGCAGTTGGGCAGGGGAGGAAAAACTGTTTTTT. It specifies CASSWAGEEKLFF.

The chain couples TRBV19 to TRBJ2-4, with TRBD1 matching 10 bases. Germline assignment: CDR1 LNHDA and CDR2 SQIVND (reference sequence). The ends lost 6 bases at V and 1 base at J; junction bases unmatched: 15. This CDR3 contains 19 residues. CDR3 nucleotide sequence: TGTGCCAGTAGCCACAGGGACAGGGGCGACCTAGTCGCCAAAAACATTCAGTACTTC. As protein: CASSHRDRGDLVAKNIQYF.

This sequence joins TRBV6-4 and TRBJ2-1, with 10 bases identical to TRBD2. V lost 3 bases, J lost 8 bases, and 10 bases stayed unmatched. The CDR3 contains 16 residues. CDR1 MRHNA and CDR2 SNTAGT come from the germline V gene. CDR3 residues: CASSEEGASGSYEQFF. The DNA of the CDR3 is TGTGCCAGCAGTGAGGAGGGGGCTAGCGGGAGCTATGAGCAGTTCTTC.

On this clone itself: Other DNA variants within this sample encode the same CDR3. The V call is TRBV28, the J call TRBJ1-5; the match to TRBD1 covers 7 bases. After removal of 6 bases from V and 2 bases from J, the junction contained 4 bases not matched to a gene. The CDR3 has 14 amino acids. Germline V gives CDR1 MDHEN, CDR2 SYDVKM. The CDR3 sequence: CASSLTGGNQPQHF. Written as DNA, the CDR3 is TGTGCCAGCAGCTTAACAGGGGGCAATCAGCCCCAGCATTTT. The full variable domain, in which reference TRBV28 and TRBJ1-5 provide the parts outside the CDR3, is DVKVTQSSRYLVKRTGEKVFLECVQDMDHENMFWYRQDPGLGLRLIYFSYDVKMKEKGDIPEGYSVSREKKERFSLILESASTNQTSMYLCASSLTGGNQPQHFGDGTRLSIL.

The J gene is TRBJ1-1, the V gene TRBV2; 9 bases are a match to TRBD1. Germline V gene sequence: CDR1 SNHLY, CDR2 FYNNEI. V trimming: 6 bases; J trimming: 4 bases; junction bases outside the gene matches: 9. There are 15 residues in the CDR3. CDR3 region: CASRTQGARSTEAFF. The CDR3 DNA is TGTGCCAGCAGGACACAGGGGGCGCGGAGCACTGAAGCTTTCTTT.

The genes are TRBV6-1 and TRBJ2-2, with D unclear. The CDR3 extends over 15 amino acids. Trimming shortened V by 5 bases and J by 1 base, and 11 bases separated the two germline ends. Germline CDR1 is MNHNS and CDR2 is SASEGT. The CDR3 spells CASSTLGENTGELFF. CDR3 coding DNA: TGTGCCAGCAGTACCCTCGGTGAGAACACCGGGGAGCTGTTTTTT.

This chain connects TRBV7-2 to TRBJ2-7; 9 bases align to TRBD2. Trimming cost V 1 base and J 3 bases; bases outside gene matches: 4. Looked up from germline, CDR1 is SGHTA and CDR2 is FQGNSA. This CDR3 contains 15 residues. The CDR3 is CASSLELAGYYEQYF. The CDR3 region has the DNA TGTGCCAGCAGCTTAGAGCTAGCGGGATACTACGAGCAGTACTTC.

This clone was picked up a small number of times. Germline is not matched at one junction end, which may reflect a read error. This sequence joins TRBV2 and TRBJ2-7; D gene uncertain. This CDR3 spans 13 amino acids. Germline CDR1 reads SNHLY; CDR2 reads FYNNEI. This chain's CDR3 is CASSGGPKIGMDF. The CDR3 region has the DNA TGTGCCAGCAGTGGCGGACCCAAAATCGGTATGGACTTC.

The table lists this clone with a few counts. The CDR3 nucleotides are TGTGCCAGCAGCGTAAGTGCAGGGGCCTACGAGCAGTACTTC. Translation gives CASSVSAGAYEQYF. The chain has TRBV9 and TRBJ2-7; a weak D match, TRBD1 (6 bases). With 1 base removed from V and 2 bases from J, the gap between germline ends came to 10 bases. Germline CDR1 and CDR2: SGDLS and YYNGEE. There are 14 residues in the CDR3.

This clone appeared once. The V gene is TRBV4-1, the J gene TRBJ2-7; TRBD1 matches at 9 bases. This CDR3 is built from 14 residues. V gave up 4 bases and J gave up 2 bases; unmatched junction bases: 3. Germline V gene data show CDR1 as MGHRA and CDR2 as YSYEKL. The CDR3 DNA sequence: TGCGCCAGCAGCCTGACAGGGGGTGCCTACGAGCAGTACTTC. It specifies CASSLTGGAYEQYF.

The CDR3 loop is CASSLFGRRGTDTQYF. DNA for the CDR3: TGTGCCAGCAGTTTATTCGGTAGGCGGGGCACAGATACGCAGTATTTT. The rearrangement links TRBV28 to TRBJ2-3; a possible D gene is TRBD2 (5 bases). The CDR3 is made up of 16 amino acids. Trimming removed 1 base from V and 1 base from J, with 12 bases in between. The V gene's germline CDR1 is MDHEN and CDR2 SYDVKM.

The chain's CDR3 is CASSIVLAGALEQFF. CDR3 in DNA: TGTGCCAGTAGTATAGTTCTAGCGGGAGCCCTTGAGCAGTTCTTC. The rearrangement joins TRBV19 to TRBJ2-1, with 10 bases that match TRBD2. The junction had 6 bases not matched to a gene; V was cut back by 1 base and J by 9 bases. The V gene's germline CDR1 is LNHDA and CDR2 SQIVND (reference sequence). There are 15 residues in the CDR3.

In this sample, this clone turned up a few times. This rearrangement joins TRBV14 to TRBJ2-1; D remains unclear. This CDR3 region has 15 residues. Germline CDR1 reads SGHDN; CDR2 reads FVKESK. V gave up 0 bases and J gave up 4 bases, with 10 bases separating them. Written as DNA, the CDR3 is TGTGCCAGCAGCCAAGATCGATGGGGTTACAATGAGCAGTTCTTC. Protein: CASSQDRWGYNEQFF.

This chain links TRBV19 with TRBJ1-4, with 7 bases identical to TRBD1. The V gene end was trimmed by 5 bases and the J gene end by 8 bases; junction bases not matched to a gene: 17. The germline V gene encodes CDR1 LNHDA and CDR2 SQIVND (reference sequence). The length of the CDR3 is 17 residues. The CDR3 loop reads CASSLPTGNALEEKLFF. CDR3 DNA sequence: TGTGCCAGTAGTTTACCGACAGGGAACGCTCTAGAAGAAAAACTGTTTTTT.

The CDR3 reads CASSQDSESGNTIYF. The CDR3 nucleotides read TGTGCCAGCAGCCAGGACAGTGAGTCTGGAAACACCATATATTTT. The chain carries TRBV13 and TRBJ1-3; a possible D gene is TRBD1 (6 bases). Per the germline V gene, CDR1 is PRHDT and CDR2 is FYEKMQ (reference sequence). Deletions cut 5 bases from V and 1 base from J, with 12 bases between. This CDR3 is built from 15 residues.

This clone appeared a few times. J is TRBJ2-1 and V is TRBV6-4, with 7 bases matching TRBD2. Germline V lookup: CDR1 MRHNA, CDR2 SNTAGT. V trimming: 0 bases; J trimming: 4 bases; junction bases outside the gene matches: 0. The CDR3 runs 14 residues. The DNA for the CDR3 is TGTGCCAGCAGTGACTCTAGCGGGTACAATGAGCAGTTCTTC. This translates into CASSDSSGYNEQFF.

The chain recombines TRBV7-6 with TRBJ1-5; 8 nucleotides line up with TRBD1. Germline V gene data show CDR1 as SGHVS and CDR2 as FNYEAQ. J gave up 2 bases and V 5 bases, and 11 bases lay outside the gene matches. This CDR3 region has 17 residues. CDR3: CASSAATGASGNQPQHF. The DNA of the CDR3 is TGTGCCAGCAGCGCCGCGACAGGGGCCAGTGGCAATCAGCCCCAGCATTTT.

The chain couples TRBV27 to TRBJ2-7; D gene unclear. Trimming shortened V by 5 bases and J by 5 bases, and 16 bases separated the two germline ends. The CDR3 is made up of 14 amino acids. Germline V lookup: CDR1 MNHEY, CDR2 SMNVEV (reference sequence). The CDR3: CASSPLSYGNEQYF. CDR3 DNA: TGTGCCAGCAGTCCTCTAAGTTATGGAAACGAGCAGTACTTC.

This clone is termed medium-sized (0.01 to 0.1%). The chain uses TRBV9 and TRBJ1-4; no clear D. This CDR3 comprises 15 residues. Germline CDR1 is SGDLS and CDR2 is YYNGEE. Trimming took off 4 bases at V and 0 bases at J, with 10 bases between the two ends. The CDR3 spells CASSRAQATNEKLFF. DNA for the CDR3: TGTGCCAGCAGCCGGGCCCAGGCAACTAATGAAAAACTGTTTTTT. The full variable domain, rest sourced from reference TRBV9 and TRBJ1-4, is DSGVTQTPKHLITATGQRVTLRCSPRSGDLSVYWYQQSLDQGLQFLIQYYNGEERAKGNILERFSAQQFPDLHSELNLSSLELGDSALYFCASSRAQATNEKLFFGSGTQLSVL.

This clone was recorded only once. J is TRBJ1-1 and V is TRBV5-6, with D uncertain. CDR3 length: 13 residues. Germline CDR1 is SGHDT and CDR2 is YYEEEE. Trimming shortened V by 0 bases and J by 5 bases, and 8 bases separated the two germline ends. CDR3 bases: TGTGCCAGCAGCTTGGGCCGGAGGACTGAAGCTTTCTTT. It specifies CASSLGRRTEAFF.

The gene calls are TRBV9 and TRBJ2-5; D remains ambiguous. The CDR3 has 14 amino acids. Germline V gene sequence: CDR1 SGDLS, CDR2 YYNGEE. Trimming cost V 4 bases and J 5 bases, with 15 bases left between them. This CDR3 is CASSPRTVGETQYF. CDR3 nucleotide sequence: TGTGCCAGCAGCCCTAGAACGGTTGGGGAGACCCAGTACTTC.

The chain joins TRBV4-1 to TRBJ2-3; D ambiguous. This CDR3 is 12 amino acids long. Trimming stripped 4 bases from V and 7 bases from J, with 9 bases between. Germline V gene lookup returns CDR1 MGHRA and CDR2 YSYEKL. The CDR3 here is CASSLDINTQYF. The CDR3 coding sequence is TGCGCCAGCAGCCTCGATATTAATACGCAGTATTTT.

This clone was found once. The J gene is TRBJ2-7, the V gene TRBV27, with 7 bases matching TRBD1. Germline V gene sequence: CDR1 MNHEY, CDR2 SMNVEV (reference sequence). The CDR3 runs to 15 residues. V was clipped by 6 bases and J by 4 bases; unmatched bases: 12. Here the CDR3 DNA reads TGTGCCAGCAGCAAATCCCGGGACAGCATATACGAGCAGTACTTC. Its protein is CASSKSRDSIYEQYF.

On this clone: This CDR3 is also generated by other DNA sequences in the sample. The genes are TRBV7-9 and TRBJ2-1, with unresolved D. CDR3 length equals 11 residues. V lost 5 bases to trimming and J lost 6 bases, with 5 bases between them. Germline loops: CDR1 SEHNR, CDR2 FQNEAQ (reference sequence). The CDR3: CASSLSNEQFF. The CDR3 bases are TGTGCCAGCAGCCTGAGCAATGAGCAGTTCTTC.